This entry concerns a single TCR beta chain. The antigen is not known. The data were produced by immunoSEQ multiplex PCR, yet TCRdb's version contains in-frame clones alone and is incomplete. The sample lists approximately 300,000 clones, around four fifths occurring once. The germline gives CDR1 SNHLY, CDR2 FYNNEI. The V and J ends lost 6 bases and 0 bases respectively, with 14 bases between them. This CDR3 comprises 15 residues. Treatment denoted: around 19 received Ad26.COV2.S at low or high dose, single or two shots; about 5 received placebo; per-sample allocation not given. Sample collection was performed on day 63 after the first vaccine or placebo injection. This sample stems from a study of Ad26.COV2.S vaccination and SARS-CoV-2 variants. General observations from the study: Substantial breadth was reported for post-vaccination spike-specific CD8+ and CD4+ T cells.

This chain uses TRBV2 with TRBJ1-1; D remains unclear. Sequenced material: peripheral blood, taken in a trial of Ad26.COV2.S vaccine versus placebo. This TCR derives from a person aged 18-65 years who received the Ad26.COV2.S COVID-19 vaccine or a placebo. CDR3 sequence: CASRGGGGLNTEAFF. The DNA of the CDR3 is TGTGCCAGCAGGGGCGGAGGAGGCCTGAACACTGAAGCTTTCTTT.